This T cell receptor beta chain was identified during a study of PD-1 blockade in classical Hodgkin lymphoma. Trimming pared 0 bases from V and 2 bases from J, leaving 11 bases between. The germline V gene encodes CDR1 MRHNA and CDR2 SNTAGT. The CDR3 runs to 15 residues. Notes on this clone: Its target is not known.

Sequenced by immunoSEQ multiplex PCR; TCRdb stores in-frame clones only, minus some. The data show more than 10,000 clones, over 75% seen once. Each patient relapsed following autologous stem cell transplantation, and prior brentuximab vedotin exposure differed. Overall study findings and caveats: It was reported that newly diagnosed patients had less baseline TCR diversity than healthy donors.

The sequencing here drew on peripheral blood mononuclear cells (PBMCs), taken at baseline. The receptor comes from a human donor with classical Hodgkin lymphoma. The J gene is TRBJ2-7, the V gene TRBV6-4; D might be TRBD2 (6 bases). In DNA form, the CDR3 reads TGTGCCAGCAGTGACTCTCCGGGGGAGGCCTACGAGCAGTACGTC. Its protein product is CASSDSPGEAYEQYV.